Listed below are T cell receptor beta chains from one sample, sequenced in a study of T cells in Graves' hyperthyroidism and ophthalmopathy. TCRdb independently ran MiXCR on the multiplex PCR reads; one entry per CDR3 protein. The data contain hundreds of thousands of distinct CDR3 sequences, around 39% of them singletons. The sequenced sample was blood. Every receptor here comes from a man between 18 and 35 years old with Graves' hyperthyroidism. Each CDR3 is given without its conserved first and last residue.

J: TRBJ2-7
V: TRBV10-3
CDR3: AISSGSDEQY

J: TRBJ1-1
V: TRBV20-1
CDR3: SASLSGTEAF

J: TRBJ2-2
V: TRBV11-3
CDR3: ASHPPRGVANTGELF

J: TRBJ2-2
V: TRBV6-5
CDR3: ASSYGTPRAGELF

J: TRBJ2-7
V: TRBV19
CDR3: ASSQGILYEQY

J: TRBJ2-7
V: TRBV14
CDR3: ASSPTWDSSYEQY

J: TRBJ2-3
V: TRBV9
CDR3: ASSTGGGTGGADTQY

J: TRBJ1-6
V: TRBV2
CDR3: ASRETAGSNSPLH

J: TRBJ2-2
V: TRBV25-1
CDR3: ASQWGDTGELF

J: TRBJ2-5
V: TRBV4-1
CDR3: ASSQGVAGDGETQY

J: TRBJ2-5
V: TRBV5-8
CDR3: ASSSRTAGQGETQY

J: TRBJ2-2
V: TRBV20-1
CDR3: SARDPAALNTGELF

J: TRBJ2-5
V: TRBV7-8
CDR3: ASSQDRDVRETQY

J: TRBJ2-7
V: TRBV20-1
CDR3: SALLYEQY

J: TRBJ1-2
V: TRBV25-1
CDR3: ASSDPSTDLGIRYT

J: TRBJ1-3
V: TRBV27
CDR3: ASSLQGGTGNTIY

J: TRBJ1-2
V: TRBV25-1
CDR3: ASSQVPLEGYT

J: TRBJ1-1
V: TRBV7-9
CDR3: ASSFRGFSDTEAF

J: TRBJ2-6
V: TRBV6-1
CDR3: ASSYTNSGANVLT

J: TRBJ1-2
V: TRBV15
CDR3: ALRGDYGYT

J: TRBJ1-1
V: TRBV10-3
CDR3: AISRGQLNTEAF

J: TRBJ1-3
V: TRBV11-3
CDR3: ASSQVYRGRGNTIY

J: TRBJ2-3
V: TRBV6-4
CDR3: ASSDPGRSTDTQY

J: TRBJ2-5
V: TRBV5-8
CDR3: ASSLVMTGPQETQY

J: TRBJ1-1
V: TRBV15
CDR3: ATSRATGSTEAF

J: TRBJ2-7
V: TRBV12-3/TRBV12-4
CDR3: ASIHPGNPYEQY

J: TRBJ2-7
V: TRBV19
CDR3: ASSMGPSPPNEQY

J: TRBJ1-2
V: TRBV24-1
CDR3: ATSPAGRFPGYT

J: TRBJ1-1
V: TRBV5-4
CDR3: ASSPGQDITEAF

J: TRBJ1-1
V: TRBV12-3/TRBV12-4
CDR3: ASSHGNTEAF

J: TRBJ2-7
V: TRBV24-1
CDR3: ATSDRGVGQY

J: TRBJ1-2
V: TRBV25-1
CDR3: ATARTGDYGYT

J: TRBJ2-6
V: TRBV11-2
CDR3: ASSLVGGSNVLT

J: TRBJ1-5
V: TRBV29-1
CDR3: SVDGQGGGGNQPQH

J: TRBJ1-1
V: TRBV5-4
CDR3: ASSTGGLNTEAF

J: TRBJ2-7
V: TRBV9
CDR3: ASSAVSGYEQY

J: TRBJ1-1
V: TRBV19
CDR3: ATSGPNTEAF

J: TRBJ2-7
V: TRBV2
CDR3: ASSYSSYEQY

J: TRBJ2-5
V: TRBV20-1
CDR3: SALDGPGQPQY

J: TRBJ2-6
V: TRBV24-1
CDR3: ATRVSGANVLT

J: TRBJ2-5
V: TRBV20-1
CDR3: SAREGGPGETQY

J: TRBJ1-2
V: TRBV4-1
CDR3: ASSQGTLNYGYT